These 16 T cell receptor beta chains were all obtained from the same sample, sequenced in a study of blood T cell repertoires in COVID-19. The data were produced by immunoSEQ multiplex PCR, yet TCRdb's version contains in-frame clones alone and is incomplete. This table holds some 120,000 clones, 80% found once. Sequencing used peripheral blood. These receptors all stem from a human donor in a cohort sampled during active COVID-19.

V gene TRBV4-3 combines with J gene TRBJ2-3; D unresolved. The germline V gene encodes CDR1 LGHNA and CDR2 YSLEER. This CDR3 region has 13 residues. V was shortened by 1 base and J by 4 bases, with 6 bases between the two germline ends. As DNA, the CDR3 is TGCGCCAGCAGCCAAGTATCAGCAGATACGCAGTATTTT. Translation: CASSQVSADTQYF.

This chain uses TRBV27 with TRBJ2-6, with 10 bases lining up with TRBD1. CDR1 and CDR2 from the germline V gene are MNHEY and SMNVEV (reference sequence). The junction had 4 bases not matched to a gene; V was cut back by 5 bases and J by 0 bases. The CDR3 is 17 residues long. In DNA form, the CDR3 reads TGTGCCAGCAGTGGGACAGGGGAGGTCTCTGGGGCCAACGTCCTGACTTTC. This encodes CASSGTGEVSGANVLTF.

The CDR3 nucleotides are TGTGCCAGCAGCTTTAACCGGGACACTGCGAACACCGGGGAGCTGTTTTTT. It encodes CASSFNRDTANTGELFF. The chain has TRBV7-3 and TRBJ2-2; D is possibly TRBD1 (6 bases). The V gene lost 3 bases and the J gene lost 0 bases, with 14 bases spanning the gap. From germline, CDR1 is SGHTA and CDR2 FQGTGA. This CDR3 has 17 residues.

The chain is built from TRBV28 and TRBJ2-5; 9 bases fit TRBD2. The CDR3 has 22 amino acids. Germline V gives CDR1 MDHEN, CDR2 SYDVKM. J was trimmed by 5 bases and V by 4 bases; bases with no gene match: 29. CDR3 in DNA: TGTGCCAGCAGTTGCGCCCCCGACAGGTCGACTAGCGGCGACTGTCTAGCGGAGACCCAGTACTTC. Protein: CASSCAPDRSTSGDCLAETQYF.

V and J are TRBV2 and TRBJ2-6; TRBD1 is a possible D gene (6 bases). The CDR3 sequence is 17 residues long. V lost 6 bases and J 2 bases, leaving 17 bases between the germline ends. CDR1 and CDR2 from the germline V gene are SNHLY and FYNNEI. The CDR3 is CASRGSTGRPGANVLTF. CDR3 DNA: TGTGCCAGCAGAGGATCCACAGGGCGGCCTGGGGCCAACGTCCTGACTTTC.

The gene calls are TRBV18 and TRBJ2-1; weak D call: TRBD2 (5 bases). Trimming took 2 bases from V and 7 from J, leaving 15 bases between them. The CDR3 has 15 amino acids. Germline V gene sequence: CDR1 KGHSH, CDR2 LQKENI. CDR3 protein: CASSPVRSGRNEQFF. In DNA form, the CDR3 reads TGTGCCAGCTCACCAGTTAGAAGCGGTAGGAATGAGCAGTTCTTC.

This sequence joins TRBV5-1 and TRBJ2-1; D is possibly TRBD1 (5 bases). This CDR3 is 13 amino acids long. Germline V CDR1 and CDR2: SGHRS, YFSETQ. Between the trimmed V and J ends, which lost 2 bases and 8 bases, there was a span of 11 bases. CDR3 loop: CASSFGWGYEQFF. As DNA, the CDR3 is TGCGCCAGCAGCTTCGGATGGGGCTATGAGCAGTTCTTC.

This chain uses TRBV9 with TRBJ1-2, with 11 bases identical to TRBD1. This CDR3 has 15 amino acids. Germline V gene sequence: CDR1 SGDLS, CDR2 YYNGEE. Trimming cost V 0 bases and J 4 bases; bases outside gene matches: 2. The CDR3 DNA is TGTGCCAGCAGCGTAGGGACAGGGGGCGTCTATGGCTACACCTTC. Translation: CASSVGTGGVYGYTF. Filled out from reference TRBV9 and TRBJ1-2, the complete variable domain reads DSGVTQTPKHLITATGQRVTLRCSPRSGDLSVYWYQQSLDQGLQFLIQYYNGEERAKGNILERFSAQQFPDLHSELNLSSLELGDSALYFCASSVGTGGVYGYTFGSGTRLTVV.

The chain recombines TRBV7-2 with TRBJ2-7; the D is unclear. CDR3 length equals 15 residues. The germline CDR1 and CDR2 sequences are SGHTA and FQGNSA. The V end was cut by 1 base, the J end by 0 bases, with 10 bases between. The CDR3 DNA follows: TGTGCCAGCAGCTTAGTTGCGAGGAGCTCCTACGAGCAGTACTTC. This translates into CASSLVARSSYEQYF.

This clone was detected many times. The chain carries TRBV5-1 and TRBJ1-4; tentatively, D is TRBD1 (5 bases). Germline CDR1 is SGHRS and CDR2 is YFSETQ. The CDR3 covers 15 residues. Deletions cut 0 bases from V and 2 bases from J, with 8 bases between. CDR3 DNA: TGCGCCAGCAGCTTGGCGGGGGGGACTAATGAAAAACTGTTTTTT. Its translation is CASSLAGGTNEKLFF.

CDR3 in amino acids: CASSEFGGGAEDTQYF. The CDR3 coding sequence is TGTGCCAGCAGCGAGTTTGGCGGGGGGGCCGAGGATACGCAGTATTTT. This rearrangement joins TRBV9 to TRBJ2-3; 9 positions agree with TRBD2. Trimming cost V 3 bases and J 6 bases; bases outside gene matches: 11. Germline CDR1 and CDR2: SGDLS and YYNGEE. This CDR3 has 16 residues.

The CDR3: CAISGTSGRANEQFF. CDR3 coding DNA: TGTGCCATCAGTGGAACTAGCGGGAGGGCCAATGAGCAGTTCTTC. The chain has TRBV10-3 and TRBJ2-1, with 13 bases that match TRBD2. The CDR3 is 15 amino acids. The trim removed 4 bases at V and 6 bases at J, leaving 3 bases unmatched. The germline V gene has CDR1 ENHRY and CDR2 SYGVKD.

The V call is TRBV5-4, the J call TRBJ1-5, with 7 bases lining up with TRBD1. This CDR3 is built from 14 residues. V was pared by 4 bases and J by 6 bases, with 7 bases of the junction left unmatched. Germline lookup yields CDR1 SGHNT and CDR2 YYREEE (reference sequence). CDR3 in amino acids: CASSLDGQVQPQHF. CDR3 in DNA: TGTGCCAGCAGCCTGGACGGACAGGTTCAGCCCCAGCATTTT.

This clone was detected a few times. The V call is TRBV30, the J call TRBJ1-4; 9 nucleotides align to TRBD1. Germline-derived CDR1 and CDR2 are GTSNPN and SVGIG (reference sequence). The J segment lost 2 bases and the V segment lost 7 bases, leaving 2 bases of the junction unmatched. CDR3 length: 13 residues. CDR3 sequence reads: CASTGGTNEKLFF. The CDR3 nucleotides read TGTGCCTCCACAGGGGGCACTAATGAAAAACTGTTTTTT.

The chain carries TRBV7-2 and TRBJ2-5; D may be TRBD2 (6 bases). V lost 1 base and J lost 5, with 11 bases in between. Germline V lookup: CDR1 SGHTA, CDR2 FQGNSA. This CDR3 has 14 amino acids. In DNA form, the CDR3 reads TGTGCCAGCAGCTTAGGGACTAATCCGGAGACCCAGTACTTC. This encodes CASSLGTNPETQYF.

The chain carries TRBV30 and TRBJ1-2; weak D call: TRBD1 (6 bases). Germline V gene data show CDR1 as GTSNPN and CDR2 as SVGIG (reference sequence). This CDR3 is 12 amino acids long. V dropped 2 bases and J dropped 8 bases, with 12 bases sitting between them. CDR3 loop: CAWSSGGGGYTF. The CDR3 DNA sequence: TGTGCCTGGAGTTCTGGGGGGGGCGGCTACACCTTC.